Listed below are T cell receptor beta chains from one sample, sequenced in a study of T-cell reconstitution after alpha-beta-depleted transplantation in children. TCRdb re-called the PCR reads through MiXCR, storing one row per CDR3 protein. The data contain 450,000 to 500,000 distinct CDR3 sequences, around 12% of them singletons. Sequencing was performed on PBMCs from the stem cell graft donor, taken from the stem cell graft. The receptor source for this set is a human donor who donated a stem cell graft to a child with combined immunodeficiency. Both conserved end residues are part of each CDR3. Fields, in order: clone size, J gene, V gene, D gene, CDR3 DNA, CDR3 protein. A D gene is named only where the DNA matches it firmly. Clone sizes are given selectively: once, few, many, or a class where the clone is expanded.

clone size: .
J gene: TRBJ2-2
V gene: TRBV7-3
D gene: .
CDR3 DNA: TGTGCCAGCAGCTTAACTCAAGGCATAGGGACCGGGGAGCTGTTTTTT
CDR3 protein: CASSLTQGIGTGELFF

clone size: .
J gene: TRBJ2-2
V gene: TRBV12-3/TRBV12-4
D gene: TRBD2
CDR3 DNA: TGTGCCAGCAGTTCCACCGGACTAGCACGGGAGCTGTTTTTT
CDR3 protein: CASSSTGLARELFF

clone size: many
J gene: TRBJ2-7
V gene: TRBV12-3/TRBV12-4
D gene: TRBD2
CDR3 DNA: TGTGCCAGCAGTTTATCATGGTCCAGCGGGAGACTATCCTACGAGCAGTACTTC
CDR3 protein: CASSLSWSSGRLSYEQYF

clone size: few
J gene: TRBJ1-2
V gene: TRBV27
D gene: .
CDR3 DNA: TGTGCCAGCAGTTTTAAAGGGTATGGTGGCTACACCTTC
CDR3 protein: CASSFKGYGGYTF

clone size: .
J gene: TRBJ1-1
V gene: TRBV24-1
D gene: .
CDR3 DNA: TGTGCCACCATGGAAAACACTGAAGCTTTCTTT
CDR3 protein: CATMENTEAFF

clone size: once
J gene: TRBJ2-5
V gene: TRBV7-2
D gene: .
CDR3 DNA: TGTGCCAGCAGCTTAACTGGACGCCGGGCGCAAGAGACCCAGTACTTC
CDR3 protein: CASSLTGRRAQETQYF

clone size: .
J gene: TRBJ1-2
V gene: TRBV12-3/TRBV12-4
D gene: TRBD1
CDR3 DNA: TGTGCCAGCAGACCAGACAGGGGAGGCTCTGGCTACACCTTC
CDR3 protein: CASRPDRGGSGYTF

clone size: few
J gene: TRBJ2-1
V gene: TRBV10-3
D gene: .
CDR3 DNA: TGTGCCAGCCAGGGTGGCCTAATCGATGAGCAGTTCTTC
CDR3 protein: CASQGGLIDEQFF

clone size: .
J gene: TRBJ2-3
V gene: TRBV30
D gene: TRBD2
CDR3 DNA: TGTGCCTGGAGTGTAGGGGACATGGGGATAGCGGGGGATACGCAGTATTTT
CDR3 protein: CAWSVGDMGIAGDTQYF

clone size: .
J gene: TRBJ1-3
V gene: TRBV12-3/TRBV12-4
D gene: .
CDR3 DNA: TGTGCTGGGGGGGACTCTGGAAACACCATATATTTT
CDR3 protein: CAGGDSGNTIYF

clone size: .
J gene: TRBJ2-3
V gene: TRBV2
D gene: .
CDR3 DNA: TGTGCCCTTTCGCGGGGTTGGACAGATACGCAGTATTTT
CDR3 protein: CALSRGWTDTQYF

clone size: .
J gene: TRBJ1-2
V gene: TRBV22-1
D gene: .
CDR3 DNA: TGTCCTCCGGACAGCATCTATGGCTACACCTTC
CDR3 protein: CPPDSIYGYTF

clone size: .
J gene: TRBJ2-5
V gene: TRBV7-3
D gene: .
CDR3 DNA: TGTGCCAGCAGCTTAATGGGGCAGGGGAGTCGAGAGACCCAGTACTTC
CDR3 protein: CASSLMGQGSRETQYF

clone size: .
J gene: TRBJ2-3
V gene: TRBV7-3
D gene: .
CDR3 DNA: TGTGCCAGCAGCTTAGATCTAGCTTCGGATACGCAGTATTTT
CDR3 protein: CASSLDLASDTQYF

clone size: few
J gene: TRBJ2-3
V gene: TRBV7-2
D gene: .
CDR3 DNA: TGTGCCAGCAGCTTAGGACAGACTTATGCAGATACGCAGTATTTT
CDR3 protein: CASSLGQTYADTQYF

clone size: .
J gene: TRBJ2-7
V gene: TRBV7-8
D gene: .
CDR3 DNA: TGTGCCAGCAGCTTAGAACCAGGAGGCGGCTACGAGCAGTACTTC
CDR3 protein: CASSLEPGGGYEQYF

clone size: many
J gene: TRBJ2-2
V gene: TRBV20-1
D gene: .
CDR3 DNA: TGCAGTATCGAGAGGGCCCCCGGGGAGCTGTTTTTT
CDR3 protein: CSIERAPGELFF

clone size: many
J gene: TRBJ2-7
V gene: TRBV29-1
D gene: .
CDR3 DNA: TGCAGCGTGAGCCAGGACTACGAGCAGTACTTC
CDR3 protein: CSVSQDYEQYF

clone size: .
J gene: TRBJ2-5
V gene: TRBV12-3/TRBV12-4
D gene: .
CDR3 DNA: TGTGCCAGCAGTTTAAAGGGCTTAGCAGAGACCCAGTACTTC
CDR3 protein: CASSLKGLAETQYF

clone size: many
J gene: TRBJ1-1
V gene: TRBV10-3
D gene: TRBD1
CDR3 DNA: TGTGCCATCAGGGACAGGGGGAACACTGAAGCTTTCTTT
CDR3 protein: CAIRDRGNTEAFF